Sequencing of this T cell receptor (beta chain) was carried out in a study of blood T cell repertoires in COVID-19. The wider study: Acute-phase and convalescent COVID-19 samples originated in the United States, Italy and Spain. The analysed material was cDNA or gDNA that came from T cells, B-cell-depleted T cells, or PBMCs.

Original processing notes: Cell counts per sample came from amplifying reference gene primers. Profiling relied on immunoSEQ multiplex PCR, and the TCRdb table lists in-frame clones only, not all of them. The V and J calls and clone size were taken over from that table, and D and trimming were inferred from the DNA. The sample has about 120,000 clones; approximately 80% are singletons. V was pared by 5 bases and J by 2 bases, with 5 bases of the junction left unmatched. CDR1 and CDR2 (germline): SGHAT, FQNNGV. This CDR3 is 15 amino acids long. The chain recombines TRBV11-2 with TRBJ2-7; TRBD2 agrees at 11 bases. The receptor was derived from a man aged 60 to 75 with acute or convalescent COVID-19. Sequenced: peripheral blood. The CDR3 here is CASSPGLADTYEQYF. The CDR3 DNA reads TGTGCCAGCAGCCCGGGACTAGCGGACACCTACGAGCAGTACTTC.